This TCR beta chain was observed in a study of T cells in localized non-small cell lung cancer. Sequencing used immunoSEQ multiplex PCR; TCRdb keeps in-frame clones, though not all of them. The data hold about 6,800 clones, with roughly 44% observed a single time. The CDR3 runs to 12 residues. Germline V gives CDR1 KGHSH, CDR2 LQKENI. V lost 6 bases, J lost 8 bases, and 13 bases lay in between. General study points: Of the top 100 tumor clones, median around 62 were in adjacent lung, around 28 among its top 100. The study linked higher blood T cell density to longer overall survival.

Concerning this clone itself: Its matching antigen is unknown.

V is TRBV18 and J is TRBJ1-1; D call uncertain. This TCR was recovered from a man aged 40 to 70 with stage I lung adenocarcinoma. Sequencing was performed on lymph node tissue, taken before any cancer treatment. The chain's CDR3 is CASSPRTGEAFF. CDR3 nucleotides: TGTGCCAGCTCTCCTCGGACGGGGGAAGCTTTCTTT.